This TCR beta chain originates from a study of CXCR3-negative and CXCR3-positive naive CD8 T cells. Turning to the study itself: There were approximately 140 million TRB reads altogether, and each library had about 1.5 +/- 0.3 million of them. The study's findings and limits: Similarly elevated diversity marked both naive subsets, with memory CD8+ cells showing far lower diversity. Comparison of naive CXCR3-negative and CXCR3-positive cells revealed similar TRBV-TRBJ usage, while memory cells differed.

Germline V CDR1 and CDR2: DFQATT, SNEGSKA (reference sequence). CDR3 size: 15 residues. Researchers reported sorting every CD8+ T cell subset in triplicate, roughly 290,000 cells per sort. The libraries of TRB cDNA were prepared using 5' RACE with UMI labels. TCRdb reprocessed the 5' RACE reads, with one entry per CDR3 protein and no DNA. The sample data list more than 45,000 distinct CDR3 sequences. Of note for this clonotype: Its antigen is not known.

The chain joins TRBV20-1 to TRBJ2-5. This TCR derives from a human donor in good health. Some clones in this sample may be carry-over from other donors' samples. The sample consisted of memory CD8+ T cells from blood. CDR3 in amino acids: CSAREIGQRGETQYF.